Below are 28 T cell receptor beta chains sequenced from a single sample in a study of cytomegalovirus exposure and HLA in healthy donors. A multiplex PCR was run with 60 Vbeta primers and 13 Jbeta primers. Assay used: immunoSEQ multiplex PCR; TCRdb lists only in-frame clones, some missing. The data contain some 84,000 clones, around 74% of them singletons. Material: PBMCs. Receptors were obtained from a boy between 10 and 17 years old in good health and CMV-seronegative.

This clone has more than one count but fewer than ten. This chain connects TRBV18 to TRBJ2-7; D call uncertain. V dropped 2 bases and J dropped 6 bases, with 14 bases sitting between them. CDR1 is KGHSH and CDR2 is LQKENI in the germline V gene. The CDR3 is 14 residues long. The CDR3 sequence: CASSPTSASGEQYF. As DNA, the CDR3 is TGTGCCAGCTCACCAACCTCCGCTTCGGGCGAGCAGTACTTC.

The CDR3 DNA sequence: TGTGCCAGCACTACCTCGGGGGGTAATGAAAAACTGTTTTTT. Protein: CASTTSGGNEKLFF. The chain combines TRBV6-6 with TRBJ1-4, with D perhaps matching TRBD1 (5 bases). This CDR3 spans 14 amino acids. Germline V CDR1 and CDR2: MNHNY, SVGAGI (reference sequence). V was pared by 7 bases and J by 4 bases, with 13 bases between.

The V and J genes are TRBV7-2 and TRBJ2-1, with no clear D. CDR1 is SGHTA and CDR2 is FQGNSA in the germline V gene. V was cut by 4 bases and J by 1 base, with 11 bases left in between. CDR3 size: 15 residues. The CDR3 spells CASSSESSSYNEQFF. In DNA, the CDR3 is TGTGCCAGCAGCTCCGAGTCGTCTTCCTACAATGAGCAGTTCTTC. Drawing the rest from reference TRBV7-2 and TRBJ2-1, the complete variable domain is GAGVSQSPSNKVTEKGKDVELRCDPISGHTALYWYRQSLGQGLEFLIYFQGNSAPDKSGLPSDRFSAERTGGSVSTLTIQRTQQEDSAVYLCASSSESSSYNEQFFGPGTRLTVL.

The chain uses TRBV28 and TRBJ1-2, with a tentative D call TRBD1 (6 bases). The germline V gene has CDR1 MDHEN and CDR2 SYDVKM. CDR3 length equals 15 residues. V was shortened by 2 bases and J by 1 base, with 11 bases between the two germline ends. CDR3 region: CASSLRAGVNYGYTF. CDR3 bases: TGTGCCAGCAGTTTACGGGCAGGGGTTAACTATGGCTACACCTTC.

The chain employs TRBV28 and TRBJ2-7; TRBD1 aligns across 8 bases. Trimming removed 4 bases from V and 3 bases from J; junction bases left unmatched: 11. Germline V gene lookup returns CDR1 MDHEN and CDR2 SYDVKM. The CDR3 spans 16 residues. In nucleotides, the CDR3 is TGTGCCAGCAGTTCTTTGGGGGCACAGGGGGGCTACGAGCAGTACTTC. Amino acid sequence: CASSSLGAQGGYEQYF.

This clone was seen only once. J is TRBJ1-5 and V is TRBV7-8; 9 nucleotides match TRBD1. This CDR3 contains 16 residues. CDR1 SGHVS and CDR2 FQNEAQ come from the germline V gene. The junction had 8 bases not matched to a gene; V was cut back by 5 bases and J by 3 bases. CDR3 in amino acids: CASSVSGTGYNQPQHF. CDR3 DNA: TGTGCCAGCAGCGTCTCCGGGACAGGGTACAATCAGCCCCAGCATTTT.

The CDR3 region is CASFGTSGETQYF. CDR3 sequence (DNA): TGTGCCAGTTTTGGGACTAGCGGAGAGACCCAGTACTTC. The rearrangement links TRBV6-6 to TRBJ2-5, with 11 bases that match TRBD2. Losses at the gene ends were 9 bases for V and 4 bases for J; bases not matched to a gene: 4. The CDR3 has 13 amino acids. The germline V gene encodes CDR1 MNHNY and CDR2 SVGAGI (reference sequence).

This chain connects TRBV28 to TRBJ2-5; 9 positions agree with TRBD2. The CDR3 is 17 amino acids. The V gene's germline CDR1 is MDHEN and CDR2 SYDVKM. The V gene end was trimmed by 6 bases and the J gene end by 0 bases; junction bases not matched to a gene: 11. The DNA of the CDR3 is TGTGCCAGCAGCCTAGGGCCCTGGACTAGCGACCAAGAGACCCAGTACTTC. It translates to CASSLGPWTSDQETQYF.

This clone has a single count. The chain employs TRBV5-4 and TRBJ1-2, with D perhaps TRBD1 (6 bases). Trimming removed 5 bases from V and 4 bases from J, with 12 bases in between. CDR1 and CDR2 (germline): SGHNT, YYREEE (reference sequence). The CDR3 loop spans 13 amino acids. The CDR3 protein is CASRATGIYGYTF. For the CDR3, the DNA is TGTGCCAGCAGGGCTACAGGGATCTATGGCTACACCTTC.

The chain combines TRBV21-1 with TRBJ2-2; no check of the table's D call, TRBD2, against the DNA was made. TRBV21-1 is reported as a pseudogene. CDR3 length equals 17 residues. This CDR3 reads CASSKAAGGERTGELFF. CDR3 DNA: TGTGCCAGCAGCAAAGCCGCTGGGGGGGAGAGAACCGGGGAGCTGTTTTTT.

V gene TRBV4-1 combines with J gene TRBJ1-3, with D maybe TRBD1 (5 bases). CDR3 length equals 14 residues. V was shortened by 0 bases and J by 4 bases, with 7 bases between the two germline ends. CDR1 is MGHRA and CDR2 is YSYEKL in the germline V gene. The CDR3 protein is CASSQEGVGNTIYF. As DNA, the CDR3 is TGCGCCAGCAGCCAAGAAGGGGTCGGAAACACCATATATTTT.

CDR3 bases: TGCAGCGTGGCCCAGGGATTTGAGCAGTTCTTC. Translation: CSVAQGFEQFF. This sequence joins TRBV29-1 and TRBJ2-1; a possible D gene is TRBD1 (5 bases). Per the germline V gene, CDR1 is SQVTM and CDR2 is ANQGSEA. This CDR3 has 11 amino acids. The V gene lost 6 bases and the J gene lost 9 bases, with 12 bases spanning the gap.

The rearrangement links TRBV6-5 to TRBJ1-4; TRBD1 might be the D (5 bases). This CDR3 region has 14 residues. With 2 bases removed from V and 8 bases from J, the gap between germline ends came to 12 bases. The V gene's germline CDR1 is MNHEY and CDR2 SVGAGI. CDR3: CASSYVQGGEKLFF. CDR3 DNA sequence: TGTGCCAGCAGTTACGTCCAGGGTGGAGAAAAACTGTTTTTT.

The chain is built from TRBV6-5 and TRBJ1-2; 8 nucleotides match TRBD1. V lost 0 bases, J lost 7 bases, and 7 bases stayed unmatched. In germline, CDR1 is MNHEY, CDR2 SVGAGI. The CDR3 covers 15 residues. As DNA, the CDR3 is TGTGCCAGCAGTTACTCCGGGACAGGAGGAAGTGGCTACACCTTC. This sequence encodes CASSYSGTGGSGYTF.

V usage is TRBV4-2 and J usage is TRBJ2-1; the D gene is possibly TRBD2 (6 bases). Trimming took off 0 bases at V and 5 bases at J, with 17 bases between the two ends. Germline V gives CDR1 LGHNA, CDR2 YNFKEQ. The CDR3 consists of 17 residues. The CDR3, as DNA: TGTGCCAGCAGCCAAGATCTGGGGGATGTAGCGGACAATGAGCAGTTCTTC. Residues: CASSQDLGDVADNEQFF.

The J gene is TRBJ2-7, the V gene TRBV29-1, with D hard to call. V lost 2 bases to trimming and J lost 0 bases, with 8 bases between them. The CDR3 is made up of 13 amino acids. CDR1 is SQVTM and CDR2 is ANQGSEA in the germline V gene. CDR3 DNA sequence: TGCAGCGTTGAACAGGCAGACTCCTACGAGCAGTACTTC. Amino acids: CSVEQADSYEQYF.

The rearrangement uses TRBV28 and TRBJ1-6; no reliable D call. The CDR3 spans 15 residues. From germline, CDR1 is MDHEN and CDR2 SYDVKM. Trimming removed 7 bases at V and 0 bases at J, with 10 bases between. Here the CDR3 DNA reads TGTGCCAGCACACAGACTAGCTCCTATAATTCACCCCTCCACTTT. The encoded protein is CASTQTSSYNSPLHF.

This clone was detected only a few times. This chain links TRBV7-2 with TRBJ1-5, with D perhaps matching TRBD1 (6 bases). The CDR3 is made up of 15 amino acids. The V gene's germline CDR1 is SGHTA and CDR2 FQGNSA. V gave up 5 bases and J gave up 6 bases, with 17 bases separating them. This CDR3 reads CASSPPGAGAQPQHF. The CDR3 coding sequence is TGTGCCAGCAGCCCCCCGGGCGCGGGGGCTCAGCCCCAGCATTTT.

The chain employs TRBV4-3 and TRBJ2-3; 10 bases fit TRBD2. The CDR3 totals 17 residues. Germline CDR1 is LGHNA and CDR2 is YSLEER. V dropped 1 base and J dropped 2; count of bases not matched to a gene: 6. This CDR3 is CASSQGRLAGYTDTQYF. CDR3 sequence (DNA): TGCGCCAGCAGCCAAGGGAGACTAGCGGGTTACACAGATACGCAGTATTTT.

The genes are TRBV28 and TRBJ1-2; TRBD1 matches at 7 bases. V was clipped by 7 bases and J by 5 bases; unmatched bases: 13. This CDR3 region has 15 residues. Germline V CDR1 and CDR2: MDHEN, SYDVKM. The CDR3 DNA sequence: TGTGCCAGCACCGGGTCCGACAGGGCACAGTATGGCTACACCTTC. Protein sequence: CASTGSDRAQYGYTF.

This clone has only one observation. The gene calls are TRBV5-1 and TRBJ1-2; tentative D call: TRBD1 (6 bases). Per the germline V gene, CDR1 is SGHRS and CDR2 is YFSETQ. V lost 0 bases, J lost 0 bases, and 9 bases lay in between. CDR3 length: 15 residues. The CDR3 region has the DNA TGCGCCAGCAGCTTGGGGACAGACGCTAACTATGGCTACACCTTC. Residues: CASSLGTDANYGYTF. Full variable domain (rest looked up from reference TRBV5-1 and TRBJ1-2): KAGVTQTPRYLIKTRGQQVTLSCSPISGHRSVSWYQQTPGQGLQFLFEYFSETQRNKGNFPGRFSGRQFSNSRSEMNVSTLELGDSALYLCASSLGTDANYGYTFGSGTRLTVV.

The sample holds a few counts of this clone. At one end, the junction sequence differs from germline, possibly due to a read error. The rearrangement links TRBV10-1 to TRBJ1-2; no clear D. Looked up from germline, CDR1 is WNHNN and CDR2 is SYGVQD (reference sequence). The CDR3 is 11 residues long. The CDR3 is CASSESGELQF. The CDR3 DNA is TGCGCCAGCAGTGAGTCCGGAGAACTCCAATTC.

J is TRBJ2-2 and V is TRBV19, with D maybe TRBD2 (6 bases). The germline V gene encodes CDR1 LNHDA and CDR2 SQIVND (reference sequence). CDR3 size: 12 residues. The CDR3 DNA reads as TGTGCGACTAGGGAGAGCACCGGGGAGCTGTTTTTT. Translated: CATRESTGELFF.

The rearrangement uses TRBV28 and TRBJ1-1; D possibly corresponds to TRBD1 (5 bases). The germline CDR1 and CDR2 sequences are MDHEN and SYDVKM. The CDR3 is 12 residues long. V lost 6 bases and J lost 7, with 12 bases in between. The CDR3 DNA follows: TGTGCCAGCAGCCCACCAGGGAATGAAGCTTTCTTT. Translation gives CASSPPGNEAFF.

This chain connects TRBV4-3 to TRBJ2-7; 11 bases align to TRBD2. CDR1 LGHNA and CDR2 YSLEER come from the germline V gene. The V gene end was trimmed by 0 bases and the J gene end by 5 bases; junction bases not matched to a gene: 3. CDR3 size: 15 residues. CDR3 protein: CASSQEALAGDEQYF. The CDR3 DNA reads as TGCGCCAGCAGCCAAGAGGCACTAGCGGGGGACGAGCAGTACTTC.

The gene calls are TRBV10-3 and TRBJ1-5; no clear D gene. Trimming took off 6 bases at V and 0 bases at J, with 9 bases between the two ends. This CDR3 comprises 14 residues. Germline V gene data show CDR1 as ENHRY and CDR2 as SYGVKD. Here the CDR3 reads CAIRQHLSNQPQHF. In nucleotides, the CDR3 is TGTGCCATCAGACAGCACCTTAGCAATCAGCCCCAGCATTTT.

This clone turned up a few times. J is TRBJ1-5 and V is TRBV5-1, with 9 bases identical to TRBD1. The CDR3 has 15 residues. The trim removed 0 bases at V and 4 bases at J, leaving 2 bases unmatched. Germline assignment: CDR1 SGHRS and CDR2 YFSETQ. CDR3 nucleotides: TGCGCCAGCAGCTTGGGCGACAGGGGGAATCAGCCCCAGCATTTT. Its protein product is CASSLGDRGNQPQHF.

The chain links TRBV5-8 to TRBJ2-7; tentative D call: TRBD2 (6 bases). Trimming removed 0 bases from V and 3 bases from J, with 10 bases in between. This CDR3 has 14 residues. Germline V gene data show CDR1 as SGHTS and CDR2 as YDEGEE. The chain's CDR3 is CASSLDGLNYEQYF. Written as DNA, the CDR3 is TGTGCCAGCAGCTTGGATGGACTAAACTACGAGCAGTACTTC.